This T cell receptor (beta chain) was recovered during a study of sequential checkpoint blockade in melanoma. Study background: Randomization was 1:1 between first-line nivolumab→ipilimumab and ipilimumab→nivolumab. Each arm's sequence ended with maintenance nivolumab.

Sample treatment: randomized to nivolumab then ipilimumab (arm A) or the reverse (arm B). PBMC sorting kept live CD3+CD8+ cells without CD19 or CD56. TCRdb keeps only in-frame clones here, not all; method: immunoSEQ multiplex PCR. The table includes 4,500 or so clones, around 54% detected once. This CDR3 region has 16 residues. Per germline, CDR1 MDHEN and CDR2 SYDVKM. V shed 5 bases, J shed 4 bases, and the junction held 9 bases outside the gene matches. This clone was observed a few times. This receptor was identified in a human donor with melanoma. This specimen consisted of CD8+ T cells sorted from blood (inferred from file names), obtained from a patient given nivolumab and ipilimumab in sequence. J is TRBJ2-1 and V is TRBV28, with 9 positions matching TRBD2. CDR3 nucleotides: TGTGCCAGCAGTGGGCCTAGCGGGACGCGGTACAATGAGCAGTTCTTC. This encodes CASSGPSGTRYNEQFF.